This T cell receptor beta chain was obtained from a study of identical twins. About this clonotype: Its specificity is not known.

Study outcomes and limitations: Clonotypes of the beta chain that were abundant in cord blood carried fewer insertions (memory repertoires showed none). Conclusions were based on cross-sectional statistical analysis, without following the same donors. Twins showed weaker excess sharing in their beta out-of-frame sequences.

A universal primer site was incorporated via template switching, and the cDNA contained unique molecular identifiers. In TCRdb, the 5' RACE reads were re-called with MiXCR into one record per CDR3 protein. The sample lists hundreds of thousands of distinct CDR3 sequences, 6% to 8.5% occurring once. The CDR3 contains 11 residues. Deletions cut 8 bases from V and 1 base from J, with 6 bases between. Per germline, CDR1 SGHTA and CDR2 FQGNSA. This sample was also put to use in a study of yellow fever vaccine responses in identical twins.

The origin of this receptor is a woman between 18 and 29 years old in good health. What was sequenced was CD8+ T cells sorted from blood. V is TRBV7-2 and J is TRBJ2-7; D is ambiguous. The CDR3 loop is CASLNSYEQYF. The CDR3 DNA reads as TGTGCCAGCCTAAATTCCTACGAGCAGTACTTC.